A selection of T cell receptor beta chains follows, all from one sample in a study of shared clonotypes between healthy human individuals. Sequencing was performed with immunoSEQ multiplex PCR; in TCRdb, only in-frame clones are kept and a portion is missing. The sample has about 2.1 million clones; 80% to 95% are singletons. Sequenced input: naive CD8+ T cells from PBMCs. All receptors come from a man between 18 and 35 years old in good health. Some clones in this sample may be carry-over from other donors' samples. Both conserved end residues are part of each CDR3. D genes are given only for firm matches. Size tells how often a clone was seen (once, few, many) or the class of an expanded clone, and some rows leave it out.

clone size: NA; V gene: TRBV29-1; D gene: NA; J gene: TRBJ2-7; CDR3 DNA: TGCAGCGTTTTTGCAGGGAGCTACGAGCAGTACTTC; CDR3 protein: CSVFAGSYEQYF
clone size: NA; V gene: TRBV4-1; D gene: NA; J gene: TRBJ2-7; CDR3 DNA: TGCGCCAGCAGCCAAGATGTAGAGTCCGAGCAGTACTTC; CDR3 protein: CASSQDVESEQYF
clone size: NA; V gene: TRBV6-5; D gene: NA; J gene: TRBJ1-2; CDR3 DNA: TGTGCCAGCAGCGACAGTCCCTATGGCTACACCTTC; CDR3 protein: CASSDSPYGYTF
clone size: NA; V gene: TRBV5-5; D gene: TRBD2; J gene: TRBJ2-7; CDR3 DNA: TGTGCCAGCAGCTTGCGGGACTATGAGGGCGAGCAGTACTTC; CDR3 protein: CASSLRDYEGEQYF
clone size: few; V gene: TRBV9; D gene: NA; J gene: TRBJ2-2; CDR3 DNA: TGTGCCAGCAGTCAGGGATCCGGGGAGCTGTTTTTT; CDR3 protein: CASSQGSGELFF
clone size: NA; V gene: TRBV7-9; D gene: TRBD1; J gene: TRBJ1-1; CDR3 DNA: TGTGCCAGCAGCTTAGTACAGGGGGTGAACACTGAAGCTTTCTTT; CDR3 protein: CASSLVQGVNTEAFF
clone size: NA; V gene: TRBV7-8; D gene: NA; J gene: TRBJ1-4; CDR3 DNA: TGTGCCAGCAGCTTAGGCCCATGGGGACACCAACCCTCCGCAACTAATGAAAAACTGTTTTTT; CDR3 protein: CASSLGPWGHQPSATNEKLFF
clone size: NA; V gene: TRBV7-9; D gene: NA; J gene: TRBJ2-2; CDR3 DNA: TGTGCCAGCAGCTCAGGTGTTACCGGGGAGCTGTTTTTT; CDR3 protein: CASSSGVTGELFF
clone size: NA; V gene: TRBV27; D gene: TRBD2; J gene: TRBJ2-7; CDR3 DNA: TGTGCCAGCAGTGCGATACCCCCCTGGCGGGAGAGCGCCTACGAGCAGTACTTC; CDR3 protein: CASSAIPPWRESAYEQYF
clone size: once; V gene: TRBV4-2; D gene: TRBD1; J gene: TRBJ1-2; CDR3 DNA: TGTGCCAGCAGCCTGAGGACAGGGGGCTGGGGCTACACCTTC; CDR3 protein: CASSLRTGGWGYTF
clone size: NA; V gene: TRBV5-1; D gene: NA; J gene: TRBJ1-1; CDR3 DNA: TGCGCCAGCAGCTCGGGGAGGGGTGGGGCTTTCTTT; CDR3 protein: CASSSGRGGAFF
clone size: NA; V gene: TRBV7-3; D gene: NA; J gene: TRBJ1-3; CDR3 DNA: TGTGCCAGCAGCTGGGGGCAGGGAAACACCATATATTTT; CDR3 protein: CASSWGQGNTIYF
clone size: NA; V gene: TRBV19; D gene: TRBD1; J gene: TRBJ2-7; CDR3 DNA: TGTGCCAGTAGTATAAGGACAGGAATCTACGAGCAGTACTTC; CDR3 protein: CASSIRTGIYEQYF
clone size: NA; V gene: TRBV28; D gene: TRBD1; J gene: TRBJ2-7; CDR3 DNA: TGTGCCAGCAGTTCGGGACAGGGGGGCTACGAGCAGTACTTC; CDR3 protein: CASSSGQGGYEQYF
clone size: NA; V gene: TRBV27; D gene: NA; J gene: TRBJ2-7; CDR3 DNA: TGTGCCAGCAGTCCACCCAGTAACGAGCAGTACTTC; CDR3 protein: CASSPPSNEQYF
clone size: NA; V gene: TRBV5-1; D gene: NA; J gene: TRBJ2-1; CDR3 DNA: TGCGCCAGCAGCTTGGGCGGCAGCTCCTACAATGAGCAGTTCTTC; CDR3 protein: CASSLGGSSYNEQFF
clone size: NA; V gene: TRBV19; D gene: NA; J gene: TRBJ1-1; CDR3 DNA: TGTGCCAGTAGTATCGTTCCCTCGGGGAATACTGAAGCTTTCTTT; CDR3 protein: CASSIVPSGNTEAFF
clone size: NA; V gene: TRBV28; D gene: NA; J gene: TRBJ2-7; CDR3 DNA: TGTGCCAGCAGTTTCTGGGGAAGCTCCTACGAGCAGTACTTC; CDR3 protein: CASSFWGSSYEQYF
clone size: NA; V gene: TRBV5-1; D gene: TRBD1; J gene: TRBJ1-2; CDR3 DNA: TGCGCCAGCCATAATGACAGGGCCAAGTATGGCTACACCTTC; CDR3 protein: CASHNDRAKYGYTF
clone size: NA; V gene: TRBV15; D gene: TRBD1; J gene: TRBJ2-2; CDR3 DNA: TGTGCCACCGGAGACAGGGTTGCCGGGGAGCTGTTTTTT; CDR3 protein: CATGDRVAGELFF
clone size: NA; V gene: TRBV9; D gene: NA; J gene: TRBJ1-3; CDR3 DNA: TGTGCCAGCAGCATACGGGGGGAGTTGGGATACACCATATATTTT; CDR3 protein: CASSIRGELGYTIYF
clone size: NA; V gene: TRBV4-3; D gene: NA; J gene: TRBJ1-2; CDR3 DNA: TGCGCCAGCAGCCCGGCCGGTATCGGGTACTATGGCTACACCTTC; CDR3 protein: CASSPAGIGYYGYTF
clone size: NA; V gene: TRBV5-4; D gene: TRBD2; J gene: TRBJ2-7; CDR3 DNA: TGTGCCAGCAGCTGGACTAGCGGCCCCTACGAGCAGTACTTC; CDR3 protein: CASSWTSGPYEQYF
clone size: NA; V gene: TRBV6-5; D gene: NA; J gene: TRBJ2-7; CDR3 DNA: TGTGCCAGCAGTTACTCTTCGGGTAACTCCTACGAGCAGTACTTC; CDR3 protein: CASSYSSGNSYEQYF
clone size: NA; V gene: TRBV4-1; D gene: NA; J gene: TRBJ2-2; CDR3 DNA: TGCGCCAGCAGTCTCATAGGGGGGCCGAACACCGGGGAGCTGTTTTTT; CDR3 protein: CASSLIGGPNTGELFF
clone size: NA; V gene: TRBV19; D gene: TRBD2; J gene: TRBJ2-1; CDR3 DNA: TGTGCCAGTAGTATCGCGGGAGGGAGAAACAATGAGCAGTTCTTC; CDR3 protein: CASSIAGGRNNEQFF
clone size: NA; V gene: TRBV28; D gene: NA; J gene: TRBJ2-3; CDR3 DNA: TGTGCCAGCACCCCGGCAGTCGCAGATACGCAGTATTTT; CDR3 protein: CASTPAVADTQYF
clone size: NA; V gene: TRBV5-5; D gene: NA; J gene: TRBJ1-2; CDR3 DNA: TGTGCCAGCAGCTTGAGGGGCACCACTAACTATGGCTACACCTTC; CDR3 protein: CASSLRGTTNYGYTF
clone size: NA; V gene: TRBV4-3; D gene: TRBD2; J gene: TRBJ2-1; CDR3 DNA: TGCGCCAGCAGCGAAGGACTAGCGGGGCCCTACAATGAGCAGTTCTTC; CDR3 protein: CASSEGLAGPYNEQFF
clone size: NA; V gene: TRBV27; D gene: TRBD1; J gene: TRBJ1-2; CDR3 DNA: TGTGCCAGCAGTCGACGGACAGGGGCTGACGGCTACACCTTC; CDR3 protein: CASSRRTGADGYTF
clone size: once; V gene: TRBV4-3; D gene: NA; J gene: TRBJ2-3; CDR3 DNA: TGCGCCAGCAGCCAAGAAAGGGCAGATACGCAGTATTTT; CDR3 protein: CASSQERADTQYF
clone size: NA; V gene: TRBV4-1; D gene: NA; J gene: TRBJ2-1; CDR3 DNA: TGCGCCAGCAGCCTCATCGGGGGACCCACCGATGAGCAGTTCTTC; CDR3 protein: CASSLIGGPTDEQFF
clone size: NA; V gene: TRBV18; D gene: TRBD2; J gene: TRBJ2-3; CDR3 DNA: TGTGCCAGCTCACCCCCGGGACTAGCGGGATGGGCTACAGATACGCAGTATTTT; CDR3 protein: CASSPPGLAGWATDTQYF
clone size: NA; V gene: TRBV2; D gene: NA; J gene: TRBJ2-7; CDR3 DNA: TGTGCCAACAATTATGGGGGAGTGATTATACCACCCCCCGAGCAGTACTTC; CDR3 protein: CANNYGGVIIPPPEQYF
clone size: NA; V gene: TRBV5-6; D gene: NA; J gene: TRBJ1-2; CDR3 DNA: TGTGCCAGCAGCCCCCGCTTGAACCCCGGAGGAAAAGGCTACACCTTC; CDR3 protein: CASSPRLNPGGKGYTF
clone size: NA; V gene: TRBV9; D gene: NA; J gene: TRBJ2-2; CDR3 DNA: TGTGCCAGCAGGGGCGAATCGAACACCGGGGAGCTGTTTTTT; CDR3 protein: CASRGESNTGELFF
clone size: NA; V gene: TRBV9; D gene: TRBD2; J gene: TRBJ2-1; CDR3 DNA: TGTGCCAGCAGCTCTCCGACTAGCGGCTCCTACAATGAGCAGTTCTTC; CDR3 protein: CASSSPTSGSYNEQFF